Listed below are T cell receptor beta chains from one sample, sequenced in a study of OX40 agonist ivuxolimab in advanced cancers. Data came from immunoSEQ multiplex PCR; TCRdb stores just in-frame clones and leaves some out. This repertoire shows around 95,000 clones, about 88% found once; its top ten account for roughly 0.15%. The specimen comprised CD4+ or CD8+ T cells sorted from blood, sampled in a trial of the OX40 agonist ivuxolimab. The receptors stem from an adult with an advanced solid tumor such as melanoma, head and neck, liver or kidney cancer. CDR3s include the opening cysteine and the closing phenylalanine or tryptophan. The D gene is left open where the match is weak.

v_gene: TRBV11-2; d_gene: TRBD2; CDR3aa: CASSIRGGGVSTDTQYF
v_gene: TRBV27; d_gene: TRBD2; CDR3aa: CASSWTSGRASYNEQFF
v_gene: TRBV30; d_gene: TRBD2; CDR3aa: CAWSIQRGAGSYNEQFF
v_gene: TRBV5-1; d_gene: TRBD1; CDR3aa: CASSRTGTGISNYGYTF
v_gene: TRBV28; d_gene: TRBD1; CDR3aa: CASSFELGGRGYTEAFF
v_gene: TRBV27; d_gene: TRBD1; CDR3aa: CASSLRQGIGYTF
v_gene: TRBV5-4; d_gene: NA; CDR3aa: CASSPRTGSYEQYF
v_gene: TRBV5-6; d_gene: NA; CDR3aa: CASSLTQWGHYNEQFF
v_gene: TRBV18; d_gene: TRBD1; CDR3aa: CASSPGQGQKEKLFF
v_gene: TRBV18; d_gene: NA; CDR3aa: CASSRDRHTNQPQHF
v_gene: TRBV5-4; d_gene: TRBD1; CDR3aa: CASSLLTGQGIYGYTF
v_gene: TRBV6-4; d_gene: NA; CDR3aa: CASSAELRENTEAFF
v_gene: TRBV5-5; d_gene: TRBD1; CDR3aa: CASSLGTGEQYF
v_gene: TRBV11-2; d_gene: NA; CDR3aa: CASSLDLGIRAFF
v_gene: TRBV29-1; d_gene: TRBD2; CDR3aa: CSASESGKFYNEQFF
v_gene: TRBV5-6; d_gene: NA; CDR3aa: CASSDQVGKLFF
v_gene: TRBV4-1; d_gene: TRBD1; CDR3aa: CASSQEAGGPRTGELFF
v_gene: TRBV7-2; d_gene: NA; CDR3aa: CASSLLSAGVGEQFF
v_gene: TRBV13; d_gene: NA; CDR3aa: CASSFRDSNQPQHF
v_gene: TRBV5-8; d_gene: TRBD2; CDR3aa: CASSPGTSGRTYEQYF
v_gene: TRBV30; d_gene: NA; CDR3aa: CAWRARDGYGYTF
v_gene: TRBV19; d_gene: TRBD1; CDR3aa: CASSSPGQGGTEAFF
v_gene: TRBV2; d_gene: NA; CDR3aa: CASATPGSNEQYF
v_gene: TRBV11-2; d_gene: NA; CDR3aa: CASSLGMSGKQYF
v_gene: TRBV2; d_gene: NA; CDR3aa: CASSTENYGYTF
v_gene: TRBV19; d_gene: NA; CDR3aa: CASRGVDYSNQPQHF
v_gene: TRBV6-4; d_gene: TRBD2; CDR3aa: CASSAGLAGVGANEQFF
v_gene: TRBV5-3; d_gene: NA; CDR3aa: CATPLGSTSYNEQFF
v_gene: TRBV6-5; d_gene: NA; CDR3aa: CASSYSSGVGDYGYTF
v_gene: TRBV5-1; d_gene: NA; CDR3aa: CASSGGSLLNEQFF
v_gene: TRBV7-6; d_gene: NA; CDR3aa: CASSQPRGASTDTQYF
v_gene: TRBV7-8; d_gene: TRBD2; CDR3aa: CASSIRTSSYEQYF
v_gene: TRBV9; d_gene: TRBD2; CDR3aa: CASSVDGGLVDEQFF
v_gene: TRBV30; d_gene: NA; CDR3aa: CAWRPPGRRNTGELFF
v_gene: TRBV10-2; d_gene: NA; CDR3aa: CASRKAFSGANVLTF
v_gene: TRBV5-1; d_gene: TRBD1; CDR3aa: CASSLDRGEQPQHF
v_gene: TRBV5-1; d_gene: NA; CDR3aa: CASSLGAGQPQHF
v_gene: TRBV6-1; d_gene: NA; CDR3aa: CASGAGYTEAFF
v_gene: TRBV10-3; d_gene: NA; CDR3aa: CAISENVAGRVFGTDNEQFF
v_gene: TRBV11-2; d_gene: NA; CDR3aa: CASSFRDFSDEQYF
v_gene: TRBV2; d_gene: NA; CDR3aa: CASRQVTEQYF
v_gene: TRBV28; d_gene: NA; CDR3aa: CASSLADRDEKLFF
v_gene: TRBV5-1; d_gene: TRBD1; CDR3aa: CASSLTATGASGTGELFF
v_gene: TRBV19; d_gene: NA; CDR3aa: CASRQGRDTEAFF
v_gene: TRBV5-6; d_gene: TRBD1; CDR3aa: CASSSETGLGETQYF
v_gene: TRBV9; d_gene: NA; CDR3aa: CASSAISGNTGELFF
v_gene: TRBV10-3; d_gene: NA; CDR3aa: CATRGGPPRTDTQYF
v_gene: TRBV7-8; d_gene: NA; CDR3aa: CASSLVSQPRSGYEQYF
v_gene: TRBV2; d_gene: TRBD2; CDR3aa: CASRRAPGLADNEQFF
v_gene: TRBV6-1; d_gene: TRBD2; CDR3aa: CASTESGSFYEQYF
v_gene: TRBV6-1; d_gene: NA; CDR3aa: CASSEAVRGSTDTQYF
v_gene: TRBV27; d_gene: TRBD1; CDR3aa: CASRQQGVFSTVNTEAFF
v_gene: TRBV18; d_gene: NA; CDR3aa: CASSPKRGEAFF